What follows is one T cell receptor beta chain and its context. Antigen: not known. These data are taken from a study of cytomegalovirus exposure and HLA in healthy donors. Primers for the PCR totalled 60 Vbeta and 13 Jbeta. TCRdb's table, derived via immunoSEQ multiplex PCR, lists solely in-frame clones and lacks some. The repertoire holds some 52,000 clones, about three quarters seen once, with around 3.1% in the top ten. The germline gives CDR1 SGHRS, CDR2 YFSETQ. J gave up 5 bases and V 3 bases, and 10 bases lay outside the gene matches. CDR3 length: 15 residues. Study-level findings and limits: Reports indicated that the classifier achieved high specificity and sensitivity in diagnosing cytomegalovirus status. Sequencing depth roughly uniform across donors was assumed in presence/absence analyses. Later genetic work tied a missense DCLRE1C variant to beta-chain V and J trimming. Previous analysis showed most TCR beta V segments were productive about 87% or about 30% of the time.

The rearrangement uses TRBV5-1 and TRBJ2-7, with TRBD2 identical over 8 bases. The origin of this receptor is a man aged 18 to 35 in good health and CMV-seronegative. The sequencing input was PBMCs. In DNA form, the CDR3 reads TGCGCCAGCAGCTCTCTGGGAGCGGGAGCGAACGAGCAGTACTTC. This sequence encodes CASSSLGAGANEQYF.